A single sample is the source of the 30 T cell receptor beta chains below, sequenced in a study of identical twins. MiXCR was run by TCRdb on the 5' RACE reads, yielding one entry per CDR3 protein. The sample consists of some 250,000 distinct CDR3 sequences, roughly 13% of them appearing once. This same sample was also part of a study on yellow fever vaccine responses in identical twins.

The sequenced material came from memory (CD45RO+) T cells sorted from blood. All receptors derive from a woman younger than 35 in good health.

This clonotype appeared many times. The DNA for the CDR3 is TGCAGCGTTGTTCACACCCACCGAGGGGGGGAGACCCAGTACTTC. Amino acids: CSVVHTHRGGETQYF. This chain connects TRBV29-1 to TRBJ2-5; D may match TRBD1 or TRBD2 (6 bases each). V was clipped by 4 bases and J by 5 bases, with 20 bases between them. This CDR3 has 15 amino acids. The germline V gene encodes CDR1 SQVTM and CDR2 ANQGSEA. Together with reference TRBV29-1 and TRBJ2-5, the CDR3 gives the full variable domain: SAVISQKPSRDICQRGTSLTIQCQVDSQVTMMFWYRQQPGQSLTLIATANQGSEATYESGFVIDKFPISRPNLTFSTLTVSNMSPEDSSIYLCSVVHTHRGGETQYFGPGTRLLVL.

This clonotype was observed many times. The V call is TRBV4-3, the J call TRBJ1-4; D is unresolved. Trimming stripped 0 bases from V and 5 bases from J, with 13 bases between. Germline CDR1 LGHNA, CDR2 YSLEER. The length of the CDR3 is 16 residues. CDR3 nucleotide sequence: TGCGCCAGCAGCCAAGATTCCCCGGGTCTAAATGAAAAACTGTTTTTT. Protein sequence: CASSQDSPGLNEKLFF.

The sample holds a few counts of this clonotype. V is TRBV4-2 and J is TRBJ2-3; 7 nucleotides match TRBD1. In germline, CDR1 is LGHNA, CDR2 YNFKEQ. Trimming took 3 bases from V and 0 from J; bases not matched to a gene: 3. There are 15 residues in the CDR3. The chain's CDR3 is CASSHLRGSTDTQYF. CDR3 DNA: TGTGCCAGCAGCCATCTCAGGGGGAGCACAGATACGCAGTATTTT.

V and J are TRBV7-9 and TRBJ1-1; D call uncertain. Trimming took 1 base from V and 6 from J, leaving 9 bases between them. The CDR3 is 13 residues long. The germline CDR1 and CDR2 sequences are SEHNR and FQNEAQ (reference sequence). Written as DNA, the CDR3 is TGTGCCAGCAGCTTAGATGTGCGGGCTGAAGCTTTCTTT. It yields the protein CASSLDVRAEAFF.

V is TRBV27 and J is TRBJ2-3, with 7 bases that match TRBD2. In germline, CDR1 is MNHEY, CDR2 SMNVEV (reference sequence). The CDR3 covers 16 residues. With 2 bases clipped from V and 0 bases from J, the junction kept 5 bases outside the gene matches. The CDR3 bases are TGTGCCAGCAGTTTAAGGCGGGGGTCTAGCACAGATACGCAGTATTTT. Translation gives CASSLRRGSSTDTQYF.

Comments on this clonotype: An end of the junction does not agree with germline; a read error may underlie this. The rearrangement links TRBV20-1 to TRBJ2-7; 12 bases fit TRBD2. The CDR3 has 16 residues. Germline values: CDR1 DFQATT, CDR2 SNEGSKA (reference sequence). This chain's CDR3 is CCAITPRTSGDGEQYF. Written as DNA, the CDR3 is TGCTGTGCTATAACCCCTAGGACTAGCGGGGATGGCGAGCAGTACTTC.

This chain links TRBV20-1 with TRBJ1-6; tentatively, D is TRBD1 (5 bases). The CDR3 is 16 amino acids. The V end was cut by 0 bases, the J end by 6 bases, with 15 bases between. Germline values: CDR1 DFQATT, CDR2 SNEGSKA (reference sequence). The CDR3 loop reads CSARDWASGSNSPLHF. CDR3 DNA sequence: TGCAGTGCTAGAGATTGGGCTTCAGGGAGTAATTCACCCCTCCACTTT.

The table lists this clonotype with a few counts. This chain links TRBV7-9 with TRBJ2-7; D may be TRBD1 or TRBD2 (5 bases each). Germline loops: CDR1 SEHNR, CDR2 FQNEAQ (reference sequence). With 4 bases removed from V and 6 bases from J, the gap between germline ends came to 10 bases. The CDR3 consists of 12 residues. The CDR3 spells CASSSGTSEQYF. The CDR3 DNA sequence: TGTGCCAGCAGCTCCGGGACGTCCGAGCAGTACTTC.

This clonotype appeared a few times. This chain joins TRBV28 and TRBJ1-2, with D possibly TRBD1 on 6 matching bases. This CDR3 region has 14 residues. Trimming shortened V by 7 bases and J by 0 bases, and 12 bases separated the two germline ends. Germline V gives CDR1 MDHEN, CDR2 SYDVKM. As DNA, the CDR3 is TGTGCCAGCACCTGGACAGATTCTAACTATGGCTACACCTTC. This sequence encodes CASTWTDSNYGYTF.

This clonotype was counted between two and nine times. The gene calls are TRBV7-6 and TRBJ2-3; D may be TRBD2 (7 bases). CDR1 and CDR2 from the germline V gene are SGHVS and FNYEAQ. The CDR3 spans 14 residues. V was cut by 11 bases and J by 3 bases, with 18 bases left in between. In DNA form, the CDR3 reads TGTGCCTCGAAGATGGGAGGGGGAACAGATACGCAGTATTTT. Protein sequence: CASKMGGGTDTQYF.

The gene calls are TRBV27 and TRBJ1-1, with TRBD1 matching over 8 bases. Germline lookup yields CDR1 MNHEY and CDR2 SMNVEV (reference sequence). This CDR3 has 14 residues. Trimming at V came to 8 bases and at J to 4 bases, leaving 9 bases not matched to a gene. CDR3 loop: CASWGMTGVTEAFF. For the CDR3, the DNA is TGTGCCAGCTGGGGAATGACAGGGGTCACTGAAGCTTTCTTT.

V and J are TRBV2 and TRBJ2-5; the D gene is possibly TRBD2 (6 bases). Germline V gene lookup returns CDR1 SNHLY and CDR2 FYNNEI. V lost 6 bases and J 5 bases, leaving 13 bases between the germline ends. The CDR3 covers 13 residues. CDR3: CASRHTGEETQYF. CDR3 sequence (DNA): TGTGCCAGCAGGCATACGGGGGAGGAGACCCAGTACTTC. Full variable domain (missing parts from reference TRBV2 and TRBJ2-5): EPEVTQTPSHQVTQMGQEVILRCVPISNHLYFYWYRQILGQKVEFLVSFYNNEISEKSEIFDDQFSVERPDGSNFTLKIRSTKLEDSAMYFCASRHTGEETQYFGPGTRLLVL.

In this sample, this clonotype turned up a few times. The chain couples TRBV4-2 to TRBJ2-5; 7 bases line up with TRBD2. V was pared by 4 bases and J by 0 bases, with 8 bases of the junction left unmatched. The CDR3 runs to 16 residues. In germline, CDR1 is LGHNA, CDR2 YNFKEQ. CDR3 residues: CASSPTLAGNQETQYF. The CDR3 DNA sequence: TGTGCCAGCAGCCCCACGTTAGCGGGCAACCAAGAGACCCAGTACTTC.

At least ten counts were recorded for this clonotype. The rearrangement joins TRBV6-2 or TRBV6-3 to TRBJ2-2; D not certain. The CDR3 covers 11 residues. Between the trimmed V and J ends, which lost 6 bases and 6 bases, there was a span of 5 bases. From germline, CDR1 is MNHEY and CDR2 SVGEGT. This chain's CDR3 is CASSSPGELFF. DNA of the CDR3: TGTGCCAGCAGCAGCCCCGGGGAGCTGTTTTTT.

This rearrangement joins TRBV20-1 to TRBJ2-5; the match to TRBD2 covers 11 bases. The length of the CDR3 is 17 residues. Germline V gene lookup returns CDR1 DFQATT and CDR2 SNEGSKA (reference sequence). The trim removed 1 base at V and 2 bases at J, leaving 9 bases unmatched. CDR3 protein: CSARAVLSGGGQETQYF. The CDR3 DNA reads TGCAGTGCTAGAGCGGTACTTAGCGGGGGGGGACAAGAGACCCAGTACTTC.

The chain recombines TRBV20-1 with TRBJ2-5; D may correspond to TRBD1 or TRBD2 (5 bases each). This CDR3 comprises 14 residues. V was pared by 3 bases and J by 2 bases, with 13 bases between. Per germline, CDR1 DFQATT and CDR2 SNEGSKA (reference sequence). In DNA, the CDR3 is TGCAGTGCTAGTGGGGGTCGAGTTCAAGAGACCCAGTACTTC. It codes for CSASGGRVQETQYF.

This clonotype was counted at least ten times. The chain joins TRBV7-9 to TRBJ2-7, with D possibly matching TRBD2 (5 bases). There are 14 residues in the CDR3. CDR1 is SEHNR, CDR2 FQNEAQ, per germline (reference sequence). V shed 5 bases and J shed 1 base, with 12 bases lying between them. CDR3 region: CASSSSGMSYEQYF. The CDR3 DNA follows: TGTGCCAGCAGCAGCTCCGGGATGTCCTACGAGCAGTACTTC.

In its sample, this clonotype was seen a few times. The CDR3 DNA reads as TGTGCCAGCAGGCCCGACAGGGTGTGGGACACCGGGGAGCTGTTTTTT. Amino acids: CASRPDRVWDTGELFF. The genes are TRBV12-3 or TRBV12-4 and TRBJ2-2; TRBD1 matches 7 bases. The V gene end was trimmed by 6 bases and the J gene end by 3 bases; junction bases not matched to a gene: 10. The CDR3 is 16 residues long.

V usage is TRBV20-1 and J usage is TRBJ2-2; maybe TRBD2 (7 bases). This CDR3 region has 14 residues. Germline V CDR1 and CDR2: DFQATT, SNEGSKA (reference sequence). V shed 5 bases and J shed 6 bases, with 16 bases lying between them. CDR3 in DNA: TGCAGTGCTGCCTTGGGGGCGGGGGCCGGGGAGCTGTTTTTT. Encoded protein: CSAALGAGAGELFF.

This clonotype showed up just a few times. The V call is TRBV4-2, the J call TRBJ2-4; 11 bases are shared with TRBD2. The CDR3 totals 18 residues. Germline V gene lookup returns CDR1 LGHNA and CDR2 YNFKEQ. The junction had 4 bases not matched to a gene; V was cut back by 0 bases and J by 0 bases. CDR3 nucleotides: TGTGCCAGCAGCCAAGATCTAGCGGGGGGACTAGCCAAAAACATTCAGTACTTC. It encodes CASSQDLAGGLAKNIQYF.

This clonotype was observed a few times. CDR3 coding DNA: TGTGCCAGCAGCCTGACGGAAGTTGGTGGCTACACCTTC. Amino acid sequence: CASSLTEVGGYTF. The chain links TRBV6-2 or TRBV6-3 to TRBJ1-2; D is undetermined. This CDR3 contains 13 residues. Germline values: CDR1 MNHEY, CDR2 SVGEGT. The ends were cut back, 6 bases at V and 7 bases at J, with 15 bases in the middle.

This rearrangement joins TRBV5-1 to TRBJ2-7; TRBD1 matches at 12 bases. The V gene's germline CDR1 is SGHRS and CDR2 YFSETQ. The CDR3 runs 15 residues. V lost 5 bases, J lost 5 bases, and 8 bases stayed unmatched. The CDR3: CASSFRDRGRDEQYF. CDR3 DNA sequence: TGCGCCAGCAGTTTTCGGGACAGGGGGCGGGACGAGCAGTACTTC.

The table lists this clonotype with a few counts. The chain uses TRBV5-1 and TRBJ2-1; TRBD2 matches at 11 bases. V dropped 3 bases and J dropped 3; count of bases not matched to a gene: 5. The CDR3 is made up of 16 amino acids. The V gene's germline CDR1 is SGHRS and CDR2 YFSETQ. Here the CDR3 reads CASSSLAGGGYNEQFF. CDR3 DNA sequence: TGCGCCAGCAGCTCTCTAGCGGGAGGAGGCTACAATGAGCAGTTCTTC. The full variable domain, completed using reference TRBV5-1 and TRBJ2-1, is KAGVTQTPRYLIKTRGQQVTLSCSPISGHRSVSWYQQTPGQGLQFLFEYFSETQRNKGNFPGRFSGRQFSNSRSEMNVSTLELGDSALYLCASSSLAGGGYNEQFFGPGTRLTVL.

This clonotype was observed a handful of times. The V and J genes are TRBV4-2 and TRBJ2-1; D not resolved. V was shortened by 4 bases and J by 5 bases, with 9 bases between the two germline ends. Germline V CDR1 and CDR2: LGHNA, YNFKEQ. This CDR3 contains 13 residues. The CDR3 loop reads CASSRRVDNEQFF. Written as DNA, the CDR3 is TGTGCCAGCAGCCGCAGAGTGGACAATGAGCAGTTCTTC.

The V and J genes are TRBV3-1 and TRBJ2-3; TRBD2 matches 12 bases. This CDR3 comprises 18 residues. V was clipped by 2 bases and J by 3 bases; unmatched bases: 9. Per germline, CDR1 LGHDT and CDR2 YNNKEL (reference sequence). The CDR3 DNA sequence: TGTGCCAGCAGCCAACGCAAGTTAGGACTAGCGGGAACAGATACGCAGTATTTT. Its protein product is CASSQRKLGLAGTDTQYF.

This clonotype has ten or more counts. The chain links TRBV3-1 to TRBJ2-7; D perhaps matches TRBD1 (6 bases). The CDR3 covers 13 residues. CDR1 LGHDT and CDR2 YNNKEL come from the germline V gene (reference sequence). V dropped 4 bases and J dropped 2 bases, with 9 bases sitting between them. The CDR3 DNA reads as TGTGCCAGCAGCCTCCGGACAGCCTACGAGCAGTACTTC. Protein: CASSLRTAYEQYF.

This chain connects TRBV3-1 to TRBJ2-7; 7 bases are shared with TRBD2. The CDR3 is made up of 13 amino acids. The V gene end was trimmed by 6 bases and the J gene end by 6 bases; junction bases not matched to a gene: 8. The germline V gene has CDR1 LGHDT and CDR2 YNNKEL (reference sequence). The CDR3 spells CASRSGLVSEQYF. The DNA for the CDR3 is TGTGCCAGCAGGTCTGGACTAGTCTCCGAGCAGTACTTC.

The chain combines TRBV20-1 with TRBJ2-1; D not certain. In germline, CDR1 is DFQATT, CDR2 SNEGSKA (reference sequence). Deletions cut 4 bases from V and 0 bases from J, with 10 bases between. This CDR3 has 14 amino acids. The chain's CDR3 is CSAIGVGSYNEQFF. The CDR3 DNA sequence: TGCAGTGCTATTGGGGTTGGCTCCTACAATGAGCAGTTCTTC.

The CDR3 spells CASSLYTGRGTGELFF. CDR3 nucleotides: TGTGCCAGCAGCTTATATACAGGCAGAGGCACCGGGGAGCTGTTTTTT. J is TRBJ2-2 and V is TRBV11-3, with D perhaps matching TRBD1 (5 bases). Per germline, CDR1 SGHNT and CDR2 YENEEA. CDR3 size: 16 residues. The V end was cut by 2 bases, the J end by 4 bases, with 14 bases between.

This clonotype has more than one count but fewer than ten. The CDR3 loop is CASSKTDNEQFF. The DNA for the CDR3 is TGCGCCAGCAGCAAGACAGACAATGAGCAGTTCTTC. The chain employs TRBV5-1 and TRBJ2-1, with D perhaps matching TRBD1 (5 bases). V was shortened by 4 bases and J by 5 bases, with 7 bases between the two germline ends. The CDR3 runs 12 residues. Germline V gene data show CDR1 as SGHRS and CDR2 as YFSETQ.